This T cell receptor beta chain was documented in a study of cytomegalovirus exposure and HLA in healthy donors. About the research overall: Unique TCRs numbering 75 million to 95 million, obtained from HLA-typed donors, made up an early data release.

The CDR3 consists of 17 residues. V trimming: 4 bases; J trimming: 9 bases; junction bases outside the gene matches: 16. Germline V CDR1 and CDR2: SEHNR, FQNEAQ (reference sequence). Comment on this clone: Its antigen is currently unknown.

The PCR contained 60 Vbeta and 13 Jbeta primers. Clones were sequenced by immunoSEQ multiplex PCR, and TCRdb holds only the in-frame ones, with some missing. The profile covers some 130,000 clones, with 75% to 90% appearing a single time and around 4.1% taken by the ten largest. Study findings and constraints: A later analysis reportedly identified an Asian-associated ancestry cluster as carrying fewer N-insertions than the approximately 670-donor mean. Overall, approximately 150 TCR beta chains were annotated as cytomegalovirus-associated. In most subjects, TCR beta sequences reportedly gave accurate predictions of HLA-A and HLA-B alleles.

The rearrangement joins TRBV7-9 to TRBJ1-4; TRBD1 matches 8 bases. Sequenced sample: PBMCs. This sequence originates from a woman aged 40-49 years in good health and CMV-seronegative. The CDR3 spells CASSSSPGTGPQKKLFF. For the CDR3, the DNA is TGTGCCAGCAGCTCGAGTCCCGGGACAGGCCCGCAGAAAAAACTGTTTTTT.